The rows below give T cell receptor beta chains drawn from one sample of a study of CD8 T cells in Susac syndrome. In TCRdb, the immunoSEQ multiplex PCR reads were re-called with MiXCR into one record per CDR3 protein. The sample shows roughly 150,000 distinct CDR3 sequences, about 94% of them seen only once. The sequenced sample consisted of CD8+ T cells from PBMCs. The source of these receptors is a human donor with multiple sclerosis. CDR3s include the opening cysteine and the closing phenylalanine or tryptophan.

>TRBV24-1
CATSDSNTGEQFF
>TRBV7-9
CASSFGRSSYEQYF
>TRBV2
CASLRGTYGYTF
>TRBV3-1
CASSRPPSGGALEQYF
>TRBV29-1
CSVGPSPGAGANVLTF
>TRBV29-1
CSVESGAGLPGNTIYF
>TRBV4-1
CASSQGENYEQYF
>TRBV27
CASSSQPYPNEKLFF
>TRBV29-1
CSVGHSVYEQYF
>TRBV13
CASSLDGQGAYEQYF
>TRBV19
CAARTGREAFF
>TRBV29-1
CSVERGSDTQYF
>TRBV29-1
CSVRTGGDYGYTF
>TRBV6-1
CASSDLLAGDQETQYF
>TRBV20-1
CSARDSGNSNQPQHF
>TRBV20-1
CSAAGTSPYNEQFF
>TRBV5-6
CASSGGANYEQYF
>TRBV2
CASSGGQSYEQYF
>TRBV7-2
CASSLTPYEAYNGGSPLHF
>TRBV9
CASSAGDATQYF
>TRBV4-1
CASSQVGGLNYGYTF
>TRBV2
CASRNQGREQYF
>TRBV7-6
CASSLQSNTEAFF
>TRBV20-1
CSARRRDGGRAYEQYF
>TRBV7-9
CASSLRGPGADTQYF
>TRBV29-1
CSVEAGGTRRYHTDTQYF
>TRBV7-9
CASSLGRGLTYNEQFF
>TRBV9
CASSVLDSTDTQYF
>TRBV11-2
CASSLSGTYNEQFF
>TRBV30
CAYRGDQPQHF
>TRBV20-1
CSARATASYEQYF
>TRBV27
CASSLYGSSSGANVLTF
>TRBV5-1
CASRLASGGSSYEQYF
>TRBV2
CASSARVGTYEQYF
>TRBV28
CASSLMRQDTQYF
>TRBV30
CAWSVWENTEAFF
>TRBV7-9
CASSLPSSQGGRRGYGYTF
>TRBV30
CAWSGTGPLVDGYTF
>TRBV10-3
CAISEGQITEAFF
>TRBV2
CASNGAGMNTEAFF
>TRBV7-9
CASALGGNQPQHF
>TRBV5-6
CASSFGTGGYEQYF
>TRBV30
CAWTHSGHRQPQHF
>TRBV9
CASSDGTQPLRAFF
>TRBV20-1
CSATIGGSEQFF
>TRBV5-1
CASSSDTGELFF
>TRBV15
CATSPTGTGGGYGYTF
>TRBV30
CAWREGQGIVDEQFF
>TRBV14
CASSQDRHGSLEQYF
>TRBV20-1
CSAREGQGFAKNIQYF
>TRBV28
CASSLGWQVYEQYF
>TRBV11-2
CAILQGGYTF
>TRBV9
CASSVGGNNEKLFF